This TCR beta chain was identified during a study of cytomegalovirus exposure and HLA in healthy donors. About the research overall: Ancestry clustering placed around four fifths of under 450 genotyped donors in the Caucasian-associated cluster.

Notes on this clone: Its antigen is unknown.

Study-level findings and limits: Researchers reported in a later analysis that common viral pathogens appeared linked to several top clusters.

PCR involved 60 Vbeta and 13 Jbeta primers. Profiling relied on immunoSEQ multiplex PCR, and the TCRdb table lists in-frame clones only, not all of them. In the table there are 150,000 to 200,000 clones, more than 70% of which are singletons. The J segment lost 4 bases and the V segment lost 6 bases, leaving 12 bases of the junction unmatched. The germline gives CDR1 MDHEN, CDR2 SYDVKM. There are 15 residues in the CDR3. This receptor was taken from a woman in her 50s in good health and CMV-seropositive. V gene TRBV28 combines with J gene TRBJ2-7; 7 bases line up with TRBD1. Material: PBMCs. The CDR3 spells CASSATGTDFYEQYF. Written as DNA, the CDR3 is TGTGCCAGCAGCGCTACCGGGACAGACTTTTACGAGCAGTACTTC.